This T cell receptor (beta chain) was sequenced during a study of cytomegalovirus exposure and HLA in healthy donors. A note on this clone: What it binds is not known.

PCR involved 60 Vbeta and 13 Jbeta primers. Clones were sequenced by immunoSEQ multiplex PCR, and TCRdb holds only the in-frame ones, with some missing. This sample has 100,000 to 150,000 clones, with around 82% found just once. Germline assignment: CDR1 SGHVS and CDR2 FNYEAQ. CDR3 length: 14 residues. Study results and caveats: The sole available immune exposure information was CMV serostatus. Earlier analysis looked at TCR beta V segments, and most were productive about 87% or about 30% of the time.

The sequence was collected from a female donor in good health and CMV-seronegative. V and J are TRBV7-6 and TRBJ2-5, with TRBD2 matching 13 bases. The better agreement between TRBJ2-7 and the DNA end casts doubt on the J call. The specimen sequenced was PBMCs. The CDR3 sequence: CASSPWTSGGEQYF. The CDR3 coding sequence is TGTGCCAGCAGCCCCTGGACTAGCGGGGGCGAGCAGTACTTC.